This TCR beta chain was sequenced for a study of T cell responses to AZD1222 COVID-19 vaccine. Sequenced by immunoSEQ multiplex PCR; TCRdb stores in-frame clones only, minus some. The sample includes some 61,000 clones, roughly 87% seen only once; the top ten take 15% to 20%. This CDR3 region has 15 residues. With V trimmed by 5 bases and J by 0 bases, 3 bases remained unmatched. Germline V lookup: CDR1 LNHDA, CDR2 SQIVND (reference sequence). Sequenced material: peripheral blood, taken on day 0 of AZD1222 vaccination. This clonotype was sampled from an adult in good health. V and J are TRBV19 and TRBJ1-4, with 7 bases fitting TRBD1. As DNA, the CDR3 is TGTGCCAGTAGTCAACAGGGGTCAACTAATGAAAAACTGTTTTTT. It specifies CASSQQGSTNEKLFF.